This record looks at one T cell receptor beta chain sequence and its context. The data were produced by immunoSEQ multiplex PCR, yet TCRdb's version contains in-frame clones alone and is incomplete. The sample consists of 100,000 or so clones, roughly 88% of them appearing once. In germline, CDR1 is MDHEN, CDR2 SYDVKM. After removal of 5 bases from V and 2 bases from J, the junction contained 8 bases not matched to a gene. The CDR3 is 15 amino acids. This sample was taken from a study of PD-L1 blockade in urothelial cancer. Turning to the study itself: Blood samples had a median of around 150,000 T cells.

This sequence joins TRBV28 and TRBJ2-7, with 8 bases fitting TRBD2. The specimen comprised PBMCs, sampled around atezolizumab (anti-PD-L1) treatment. The TCR was taken from a man aged 50 to 59 with urothelial cancer. The CDR3 region has the DNA TGTGCCAGCAGTGAAATTAGCGGGATGACCTACGAGCAGTACTTC. It codes for CASSEISGMTYEQYF.